One and the same sample provided the 27 T cell receptor beta chains below, sequenced in a study of a mutant IDH1 vaccine in newly diagnosed glioma. TCRdb's table, derived via immunoSEQ multiplex PCR, lists solely in-frame clones and lacks some. The repertoire holds some 30,000 clones, around 89% seen once, with approximately 2.3% in the top ten. Time point noted: week 23, last vaccination. Every vaccination contained 300 ug of the mutant IDH1 20-mer peptide and was paired with topical imiquimod. Their antigens remain unidentified. The sample consisted of PBMCs, taken from a glioma patient whose treatment included an IDH1 peptide vaccine. Every receptor here comes from a man aged 40-49 years with glioma.

This sequence joins TRBV28 and TRBJ2-7, with 12 bases aligning to TRBD1. Trimming removed 6 bases from V and 7 bases from J; junction bases left unmatched: 13. The length of the CDR3 is 16 residues. The germline V gene has CDR1 MDHEN and CDR2 SYDVKM. CDR3: CASRPPGQGALEEQYV. CDR3 DNA: TGTGCCAGCAGGCCGCCGGGACAGGGGGCTCTGGAAGAGCAGTACGTC.

The chain recombines TRBV30 with TRBJ2-6; D is possibly TRBD2 (6 bases). Germline values: CDR1 GTSNPN, CDR2 SVGIG (reference sequence). This CDR3 comprises 19 residues. V lost 5 bases to trimming and J lost 1 base, with 24 bases between them. The DNA for the CDR3 is TGTGCCTGGGCTTCGTATGCGGGAACTATGCGGTCTGGGGCCAACGTCCTGACTTTC. This translates into CAWASYAGTMRSGANVLTF.

CDR3 in amino acids: CASSQDVNRGASNYGYTF. DNA of the CDR3: TGTGCCAGCAGCCAAGATGTGAACAGGGGAGCCTCCAACTATGGCTACACCTTC. The V call is TRBV4-2, the J call TRBJ1-2, with 7 nucleotides matching TRBD1. Looked up from germline, CDR1 is LGHNA and CDR2 is YNFKEQ. CDR3 length: 18 amino acids. The junction had 12 bases not matched to a gene; V was cut back by 0 bases and J by 2 bases.

The gene calls are TRBV28 and TRBJ1-2; D is undetermined. The CDR3 loop spans 15 amino acids. The ends were cut back, 2 bases at V and 4 bases at J, with 14 bases in the middle. CDR1 and CDR2 (germline): MDHEN, SYDVKM. CDR3 DNA sequence: TGTGCCAGCAGTTTACTACACAGCCTTCCCTATGGCTACACCTTC. This codes for CASSLLHSLPYGYTF.

This chain joins TRBV2 and TRBJ1-4; D is ambiguous. CDR1 is SNHLY, CDR2 FYNNEI, per germline. V gave up 3 bases and J gave up 15 bases, with 20 bases separating them. This CDR3 is 14 amino acids long. CDR3 sequence: CASSDPGSNGEMFF. The CDR3 DNA follows: TGTGCCAGCAGTGATCCCGGCTCGAATGGCGAGATGTTTTTT.

CDR3 protein: CASSLAQSSYNEQFF. In DNA, the CDR3 is TGTGCCAGCAGCTTAGCACAGTCATCCTACAATGAGCAGTTCTTC. The J gene is TRBJ2-1, the V gene TRBV7-8; D gene unclear. CDR3 length: 15 residues. Germline V gene lookup returns CDR1 SGHVS and CDR2 FQNEAQ. Trimming took 0 bases from V and 1 from J, leaving 7 bases between them.

J is TRBJ1-3 and V is TRBV30; D is uncertain. V lost 4 bases to trimming and J lost 0 bases, with 7 bases between them. The CDR3 is made up of 13 amino acids. Germline CDR1 reads GTSNPN; CDR2 reads SVGIG (reference sequence). CDR3 amino acids: CAWIPSSGNTIYF. The CDR3 coding sequence is TGTGCCTGGATCCCCAGCTCTGGAAACACCATATATTTT.

The chain joins TRBV19 to TRBJ1-2; 10 positions agree with TRBD1. The CDR3 has 13 amino acids. Germline-derived CDR1 and CDR2 are LNHDA and SQIVND (reference sequence). V shed 3 bases, J shed 7 bases, and the junction held 2 bases outside the gene matches. CDR3: CASSIGQGVGYTF. Written as DNA, the CDR3 is TGTGCCAGTAGTATCGGACAGGGGGTTGGCTACACCTTC.

V and J are TRBV5-8 and TRBJ2-7; 12 positions agree with TRBD2. V was clipped by 4 bases and J by 4 bases; unmatched bases: 15. In germline, CDR1 is SGHTS, CDR2 YDEGEE. CDR3 length: 18 amino acids. The chain's CDR3 is CASSQDFGLAGSKYEQYF. The DNA for the CDR3 is TGTGCCAGCAGCCAAGATTTCGGACTAGCGGGATCTAAATACGAGCAGTACTTC.

The chain links TRBV7-9 to TRBJ1-2; TRBD1 aligns across 11 bases. Losses at the gene ends were 4 bases for V and 4 bases for J; bases not matched to a gene: 5. This CDR3 is 15 amino acids long. Germline V gives CDR1 SEHNR, CDR2 FQNEAQ (reference sequence). The CDR3 sequence: CASSSGQGVSYGYTF. The CDR3 nucleotides read TGTGCCAGCAGCTCGGGACAGGGGGTTTCCTATGGCTACACCTTC.

The chain couples TRBV6-6 to TRBJ1-2, with 8 bases matching TRBD1. The V and J ends lost 6 bases and 0 bases, in that order; junction bases with no gene match: 9. Germline lookup yields CDR1 MNHNY and CDR2 SVGAGI (reference sequence). This CDR3 contains 16 residues. The CDR3 spells CASSLPGTGANYGYTF. In DNA form, the CDR3 reads TGTGCCAGCAGCCTTCCTGGGACAGGAGCTAACTATGGCTACACCTTC.

This rearrangement joins TRBV28 to TRBJ2-2; D may be TRBD1 (6 bases). Germline V gene sequence: CDR1 MDHEN, CDR2 SYDVKM. With 7 bases removed from V and 1 base from J, the gap between germline ends came to 13 bases. The CDR3 runs to 15 residues. This CDR3 reads CASTLRGRNTGELFF. DNA of the CDR3: TGTGCCAGCACCCTCAGGGGAAGGAACACCGGGGAGCTGTTTTTT.

V and J are TRBV11-2 and TRBJ2-3; possibly TRBD1 for D (6 bases). Germline V gene lookup returns CDR1 SGHAT and CDR2 FQNNGV. V was pared by 0 bases and J by 2 bases, with 9 bases between. This CDR3 contains 15 residues. For the CDR3, the DNA is TGTGCCAGCAGCTTAGATTGGGGGCCCACAGATACGCAGTATTTT. Translating it yields CASSLDWGPTDTQYF. Combining the CDR3 with reference TRBV11-2 and TRBJ2-3 gives the whole variable domain EAGVAQSPRYKIIEKRQSVAFWCNPISGHATLYWYQQILGQGPKLLIQFQNNGVVDDSQLPKDRFSAERLKGVDSTLKIQPAKLEDSAVYLCASSLDWGPTDTQYFGPGTRLTVL.

The DNA of the CDR3 is TGTGCCACAGAGACAATCTATAGGAATCAGCCCCAGCATTTT. Translating it yields CATETIYRNQPQHF. The chain links TRBV28 to TRBJ1-5; the D is unclear. CDR3 length: 14 amino acids. Germline assignment: CDR1 MDHEN and CDR2 SYDVKM. The ends were cut back, 10 bases at V and 4 bases at J, with 17 bases in the middle.

The rearrangement joins TRBV2 to TRBJ1-5, with no clear D. The germline gives CDR1 SNHLY, CDR2 FYNNEI. V was shortened by 1 base and J by 7 bases, with 14 bases between the two germline ends. The CDR3 consists of 15 residues. DNA for the CDR3: TGTGCCAGCAGTGAAGAGGCAGGCCGAGGACAGCCCCAGCATTTT. Translated: CASSEEAGRGQPQHF.

For the CDR3, the DNA is TGTGCCAGCAGTTTATCCCAGGGGGCAGGTCAGCCCCAGCATTTT. Protein sequence: CASSLSQGAGQPQHF. V is TRBV28 and J is TRBJ1-5; 8 bases match TRBD1. With V trimmed by 1 base and J by 6 bases, 5 bases remained unmatched. CDR3 length equals 15 residues. CDR1 MDHEN and CDR2 SYDVKM come from the germline V gene.

On this clone: Other nucleotide sequences in the sample specify the same CDR3. This chain joins TRBV4-3 and TRBJ2-7, with 7 nucleotides matching TRBD2. The CDR3 contains 16 residues. The germline V gene encodes CDR1 LGHNA and CDR2 YSLEER. Unmatched junction bases numbered 5, after V lost 0 bases and J lost 0 bases. The CDR3 loop is CASSQDRASGSYEQYF. CDR3 DNA sequence: TGCGCCAGCAGCCAAGATAGGGCTAGCGGCTCCTACGAGCAGTACTTC.

The chain is built from TRBV6-5 and TRBJ1-1; tentatively, D is TRBD1 (6 bases). Germline CDR1 and CDR2: MNHEY and SVGAGI. V was trimmed by 1 base and J by 5 bases, leaving 14 bases between them. The CDR3 spans 15 residues. The CDR3 sequence: CASSYFRRGGTEAFF. CDR3 nucleotides: TGTGCCAGCAGTTACTTTCGGAGGGGGGGTACTGAAGCTTTCTTT.

The chain uses TRBV5-1 and TRBJ1-2, with TRBD1 matching over 8 bases. The V gene's germline CDR1 is SGHRS and CDR2 YFSETQ. This CDR3 comprises 13 residues. The ends lost 5 bases at V and 7 bases at J; junction bases unmatched: 7. In DNA form, the CDR3 reads TGCGCCAGCAGGCAGGACAGGGAGGGTGGCTACACCTTC. It is translated as CASRQDREGGYTF.

This clone was picked up a small number of times. The chain employs TRBV6-1 and TRBJ2-3; 11 nucleotides align to TRBD2. The CDR3 sequence is 15 residues long. The V gene end was trimmed by 1 base and the J gene end by 4 bases; junction bases not matched to a gene: 1. Germline CDR1 reads MNHNS; CDR2 reads SASEGT. The CDR3 is CASSEGLAGPDTQYF. In DNA form, the CDR3 reads TGTGCCAGCAGTGAAGGACTAGCGGGACCAGATACGCAGTATTTT.

The chain couples TRBV6-5 to TRBJ2-7; no reliable D call. V was pared by 4 bases and J by 11 bases, with 18 bases between. The CDR3 is 13 amino acids. Germline values: CDR1 MNHEY, CDR2 SVGAGI. The CDR3 here is CASSSLGISPKYF. CDR3 nucleotide sequence: TGTGCCAGCAGTTCCCTTGGAATAAGCCCCAAGTACTTC.

The CDR3 spells CASRAMRRGQQYF. In DNA, the CDR3 is TGCGCCAGCAGGGCCATGCGGCGGGGACAGCAGTACTTC. The rearrangement links TRBV10-1 to TRBJ2-7; D possibly corresponds to TRBD2 (6 bases). The CDR3 length is 13 residues. V was cut by 6 bases and J by 8 bases, with 17 bases left in between. Per the germline V gene, CDR1 is WNHNN and CDR2 is SYGVQD (reference sequence).

The chain combines TRBV29-1 with TRBJ1-1; no clear D gene. Germline assignment: CDR1 SQVTM and CDR2 ANQGSEA. V shed 4 bases and J shed 2 bases, with 14 bases lying between them. This CDR3 spans 14 amino acids. The CDR3: CSVVTQTFNTEAFF. The CDR3, as DNA: TGCAGCGTTGTAACGCAGACGTTCAACACTGAAGCTTTCTTT.

V usage is TRBV29-1 and J usage is TRBJ2-1; D uncertain. This CDR3 has 10 amino acids. V gave up 3 bases and J gave up 6 bases, with 3 bases separating them. CDR1 and CDR2 from the germline V gene are SQVTM and ANQGSEA. CDR3 sequence reads: CSVEGNEQFF. The CDR3 DNA follows: TGCAGCGTTGAGGGCAATGAGCAGTTCTTC.

This chain joins TRBV9 and TRBJ2-3; 10 bases match TRBD2. The CDR3 totals 15 residues. The V segment lost 4 bases and the J segment 4 bases; nucleotides outside the gene matches: 6. Germline V gene sequence: CDR1 SGDLS, CDR2 YYNGEE. The chain's CDR3 is CASSPLAGDADTQYF. In DNA form, the CDR3 reads TGTGCCAGCAGCCCGCTAGCGGGAGACGCAGATACGCAGTATTTT. Full variable domain (missing parts from reference TRBV9 and TRBJ2-3): DSGVTQTPKHLITATGQRVTLRCSPRSGDLSVYWYQQSLDQGLQFLIQYYNGEERAKGNILERFSAQQFPDLHSELNLSSLELGDSALYFCASSPLAGDADTQYFGPGTRLTVL.

Only one count was recorded for this clone. This chain joins TRBV5-1 and TRBJ2-3; 11 nucleotides line up with TRBD2. Germline trimming cut 0 bases from V and 1 base from J; bases unmatched to any gene: 4. The CDR3 loop spans 17 amino acids. Per the germline V gene, CDR1 is SGHRS and CDR2 is YFSETQ. CDR3 region: CASSLGVTSGGTDTQYF. The CDR3 DNA is TGCGCCAGCAGCTTGGGGGTGACTAGCGGGGGCACAGATACGCAGTATTTT.

Of note for this clone: Other DNA sequences in this sample translate to the same CDR3. The J gene is TRBJ2-2, the V gene TRBV7-3, with no clear D. The V gene lost 0 bases and the J gene lost 4 bases, with 9 bases spanning the gap. This CDR3 is built from 15 residues. Germline V CDR1 and CDR2: SGHTA, FQGTGA. The CDR3 DNA reads as TGTGCCAGCAGCTTAACTGGGCCCTTCACCGGGGAGCTGTTTTTT. It yields the protein CASSLTGPFTGELFF.